This T cell receptor beta chain was observed in a study of T cells in localized non-small cell lung cancer (dated by TCRdb to the early 2020s). Study-wide context: T cell repertoires of a few hundred early-stage NSCLC patients were analyzed, with tumors being compared against uninvolved tumor-adjacent lungs. All 240 or so NSCLC patients in the cohort were treatment-naive and had localized lung tumors that were resected. A mean age of approximately 66 years was recorded for the NSCLC patients, of whom under 150 were male and some 99 were female.

At diagnosis, tumor, uninvolved tumor-adjacent lung and peripheral blood were collected and then preserved as a mix of FFPE and fresh-frozen material. For TCR repertoire profiling, the blood samples were analyzed as peripheral blood mononuclear cells. Notes on this clone: What this receptor recognizes is not known. Per-base quality was not reported, and no clone a single base away is much larger than it.

Between the V and J ends, shortened by 0 bases and 0 bases respectively, the junction contains 10 bases. Reading from cysteine to phenylalanine, the CDR3 counts 17 amino acids. The read is trimmed to its CDR3 DNA, 51 bases read in frame from base 1. CDR1 and CDR2 are drawn from the germline V gene: SGHDT, YYEEEE. TCR beta CDR3 regions were sequenced from DNA using the immunoSEQ Assay. Per the source publication's procedure: To compute T cell density, TCR beta template counts were normalized to usable DNA, which was estimated by amplifying housekeeping genes. Richness was estimated using the preseqR package, with extrapolation to 400,000 templates for PBMC samples and to 120,000 templates for tissue samples. Clonality was calculated as one minus Pielou's evenness. Differential abundance testing on productive amino-acid clonotypes, with a minimum total count of 5 and an alpha of 0.1, was used to identify tissue-enriched TCRs. The Jaccard Index and the Morisita Overlap Index were used to quantify repertoire overlap between compartments. GLIPH grouped TCR beta CDR3s together with public tetramer-defined viral CDR3s, and a viral motif had to include at least three viral sequences and also show V-gene enrichment. Imported from immuneACCESS, the table was reduced by TCRdb to in-frame sequences with V and J called. These copies leave out some clones; in studies compared against another copy, an unresolved V gene accounts for under half, and the cause of the remainder is not known. That table is the source of V, J and clone size, and D and trimming were worked out from the DNA. The sample records 35,000 to 45,000 clones, more than 85% of which are singletons. The ten largest make up roughly 7.7% of the sample.

Results and caveats for the whole study, not just this receptor: The highest T cell clonality was observed in uninvolved tumor-adjacent lung, where clonality exceeded that of tumor, suggesting that antigenic responses were more focused in uninvolved tumor-adjacent lung. Multi-region tumor sequencing was not performed, so intratumor heterogeneity could not be excluded. Of the top 100 tumor clones, a median of roughly 56 were detected in paired uninvolved adjacent lung; around 27 were also among that lung's top 100. Because the study design was exploratory, TCR variables were selected using unadjusted p-values without false-discovery rate correction. Higher T cell density in blood was associated with longer overall survival, whereas higher clonality in adjacent lung was associated with shorter survival.

This clonotype was obtained from a woman between 18 and 55 years old with stage III lung adenocarcinoma. Recombination connected TRBV5-6 to TRBJ1-6; tentative D gene TRBD1, with 6 bases matching. Specimen: peripheral blood, collected before any cancer treatment. The CDR3 in this case is CASSLVRTASYNSPLHF. The bases read TGTGCCAGCAGCTTGGTAAGGACAGCCTCCTATAATTCACCCCTCCACTTT.